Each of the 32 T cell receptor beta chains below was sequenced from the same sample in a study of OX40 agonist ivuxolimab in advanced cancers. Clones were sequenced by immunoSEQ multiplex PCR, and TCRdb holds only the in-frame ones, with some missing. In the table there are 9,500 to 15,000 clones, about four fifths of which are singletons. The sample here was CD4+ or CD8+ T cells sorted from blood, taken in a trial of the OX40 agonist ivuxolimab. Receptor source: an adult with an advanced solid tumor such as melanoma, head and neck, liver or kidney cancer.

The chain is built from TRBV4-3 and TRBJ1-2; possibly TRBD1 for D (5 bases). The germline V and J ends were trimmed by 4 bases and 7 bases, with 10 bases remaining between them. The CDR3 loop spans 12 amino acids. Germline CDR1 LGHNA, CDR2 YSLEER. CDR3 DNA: TGCGCCAGCAGCCCGGGGGGGACTGGCTACACCTTC. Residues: CASSPGGTGYTF.

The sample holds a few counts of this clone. The CDR3 here is CAILVEGNTEAFF. The CDR3 nucleotides are TGTGCCATCCTCGTCGAGGGGAACACTGAAGCTTTCTTT. The chain couples TRBV10-3 to TRBJ1-1; D call uncertain. The CDR3 has 13 residues. V gave up 8 bases and J gave up 1 base, with 11 bases separating them. Germline assignment: CDR1 ENHRY and CDR2 SYGVKD.

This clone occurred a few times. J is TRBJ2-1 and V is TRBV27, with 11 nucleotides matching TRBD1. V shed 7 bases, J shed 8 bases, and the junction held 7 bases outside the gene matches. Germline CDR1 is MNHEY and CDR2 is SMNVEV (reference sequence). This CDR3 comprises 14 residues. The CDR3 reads CASNGQGALDEQFF. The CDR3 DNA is TGTGCCAGCAACGGACAGGGGGCATTGGATGAGCAGTTCTTC.

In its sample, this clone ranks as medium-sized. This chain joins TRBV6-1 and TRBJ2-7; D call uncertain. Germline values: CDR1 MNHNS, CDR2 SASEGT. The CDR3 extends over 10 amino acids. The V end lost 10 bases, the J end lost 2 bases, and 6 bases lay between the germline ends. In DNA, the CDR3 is TGTGCCACTTGGCCCTACGAGCAGTACTTC. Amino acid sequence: CATWPYEQYF.

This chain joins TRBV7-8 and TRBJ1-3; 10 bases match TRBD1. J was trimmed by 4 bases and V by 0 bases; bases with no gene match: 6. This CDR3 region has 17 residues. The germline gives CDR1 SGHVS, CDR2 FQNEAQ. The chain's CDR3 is CASSLAPGQGTGNTIYF. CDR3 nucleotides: TGTGCCAGCAGCTTAGCGCCGGGACAGGGGACGGGAAACACCATATATTTT.

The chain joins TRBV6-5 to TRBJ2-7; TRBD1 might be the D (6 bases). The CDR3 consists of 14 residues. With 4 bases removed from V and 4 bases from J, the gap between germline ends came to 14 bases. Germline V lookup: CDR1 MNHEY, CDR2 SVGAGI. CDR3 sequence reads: CASSWTDGAYEQYF. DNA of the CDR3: TGTGCCAGCAGTTGGACAGACGGTGCATACGAGCAGTACTTC.

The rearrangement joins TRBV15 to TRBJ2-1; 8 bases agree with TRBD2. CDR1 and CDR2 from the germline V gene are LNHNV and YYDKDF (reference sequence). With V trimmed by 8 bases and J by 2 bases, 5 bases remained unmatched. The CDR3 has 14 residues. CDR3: CATGREAPYNEQFF. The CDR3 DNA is TGTGCCACCGGGCGGGAGGCCCCCTACAATGAGCAGTTCTTC. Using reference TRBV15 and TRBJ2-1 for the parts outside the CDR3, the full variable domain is DAMVIQNPRYQVTQFGKPVTLSCSQTLNHNVMYWYQQKSSQAPKLLFHYYDKDFNNEADTPDNFQSRRPNTSFCFLDIRSPGLGDTAMYLCATGREAPYNEQFFGPGTRLTVL.

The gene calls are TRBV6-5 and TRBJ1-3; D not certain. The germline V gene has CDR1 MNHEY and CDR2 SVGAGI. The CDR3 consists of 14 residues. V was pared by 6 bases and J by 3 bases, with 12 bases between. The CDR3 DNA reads TGTGCCAGCAGGGGGTGGACGCATGGAAACACCATATATTTT. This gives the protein CASRGWTHGNTIYF.

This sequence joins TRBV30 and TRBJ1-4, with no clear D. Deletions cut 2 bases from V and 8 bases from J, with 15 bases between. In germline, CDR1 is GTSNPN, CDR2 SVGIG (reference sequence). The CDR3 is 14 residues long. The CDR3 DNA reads TGTGCCTGGAGTTCGGCCAGGCCTTGGGAAAAACTGTTTTTT. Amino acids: CAWSSARPWEKLFF.

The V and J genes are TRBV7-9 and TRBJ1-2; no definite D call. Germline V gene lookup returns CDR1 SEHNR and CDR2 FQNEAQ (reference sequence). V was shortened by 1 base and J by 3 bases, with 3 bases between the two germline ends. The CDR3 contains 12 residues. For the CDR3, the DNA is TGTGCCAGCAGCTTAGGGGACTATGGCTACACCTTC. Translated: CASSLGDYGYTF.

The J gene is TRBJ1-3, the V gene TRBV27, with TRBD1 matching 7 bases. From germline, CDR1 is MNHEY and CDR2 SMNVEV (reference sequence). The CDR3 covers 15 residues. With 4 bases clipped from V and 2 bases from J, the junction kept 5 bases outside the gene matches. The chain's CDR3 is CASSYTGDAGNTIYF. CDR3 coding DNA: TGTGCCAGCAGTTACACAGGGGATGCTGGAAACACCATATATTTT.

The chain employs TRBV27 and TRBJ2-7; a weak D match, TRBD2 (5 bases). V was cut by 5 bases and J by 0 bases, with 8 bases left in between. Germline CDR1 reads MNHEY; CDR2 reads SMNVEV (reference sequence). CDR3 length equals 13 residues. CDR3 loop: CASSEGYSYEQYF. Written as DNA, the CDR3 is TGTGCCAGCAGTGAGGGTTACTCCTACGAGCAGTACTTC.

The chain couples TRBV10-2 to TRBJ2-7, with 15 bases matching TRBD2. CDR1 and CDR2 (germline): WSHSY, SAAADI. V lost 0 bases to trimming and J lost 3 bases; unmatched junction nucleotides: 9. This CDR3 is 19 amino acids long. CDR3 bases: TGCGCCAGCAGTGAGTCCGGACTAGCGGGAGGGCCCCTACTCTACGAGCAGTACTTC. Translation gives CASSESGLAGGPLLYEQYF.

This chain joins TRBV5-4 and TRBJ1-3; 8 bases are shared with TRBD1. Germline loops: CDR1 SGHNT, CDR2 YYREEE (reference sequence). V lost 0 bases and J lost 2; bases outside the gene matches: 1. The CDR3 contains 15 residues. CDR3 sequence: CASSLEQGAGNTIYF. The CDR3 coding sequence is TGTGCCAGCAGCTTGGAACAGGGGGCTGGAAACACCATATATTTT.

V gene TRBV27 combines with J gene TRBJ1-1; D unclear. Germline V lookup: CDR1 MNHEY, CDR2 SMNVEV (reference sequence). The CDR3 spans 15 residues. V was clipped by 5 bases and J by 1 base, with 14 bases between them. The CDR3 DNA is TGTGCCAGCAGTGGCGGGTGGGCTGGGAACACTGAAGCTTTCTTT. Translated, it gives CASSGGWAGNTEAFF.

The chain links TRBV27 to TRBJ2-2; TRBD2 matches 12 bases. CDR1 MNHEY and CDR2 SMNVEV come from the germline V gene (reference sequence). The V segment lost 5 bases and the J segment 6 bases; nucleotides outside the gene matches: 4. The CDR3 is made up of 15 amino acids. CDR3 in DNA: TGTGCCAGCAGTCTAGCGGGGGGGCCGTCCGGGGAGCTGTTTTTT. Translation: CASSLAGGPSGELFF.

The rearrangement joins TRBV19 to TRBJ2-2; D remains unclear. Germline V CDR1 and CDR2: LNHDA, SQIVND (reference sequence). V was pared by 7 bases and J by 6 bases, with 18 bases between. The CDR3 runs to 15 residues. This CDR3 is CASTIGTLGSGELFF. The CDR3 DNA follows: TGTGCCAGTACCATAGGTACCTTAGGGTCCGGGGAGCTGTTTTTT.

In nucleotides, the CDR3 is TGCGCCAGCAGACTCAACAGTTACACTGAAGCTTTCTTT. Translation: CASRLNSYTEAFF. The V gene is TRBV10-1, the J gene TRBJ1-1; D is unclear. V dropped 6 bases and J dropped 3 bases, with 11 bases sitting between them. The germline V gene encodes CDR1 WNHNN and CDR2 SYGVQD (reference sequence). The CDR3 length is 13 residues.

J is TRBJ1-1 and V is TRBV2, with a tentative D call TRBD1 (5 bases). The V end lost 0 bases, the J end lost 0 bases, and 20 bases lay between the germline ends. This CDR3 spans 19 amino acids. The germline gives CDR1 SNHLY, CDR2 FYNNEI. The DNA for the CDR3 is TGTGCCAGCAGTGAAGCGCCCCCCACGGGACGGTTACTGAACACTGAAGCTTTCTTT. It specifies CASSEAPPTGRLLNTEAFF.

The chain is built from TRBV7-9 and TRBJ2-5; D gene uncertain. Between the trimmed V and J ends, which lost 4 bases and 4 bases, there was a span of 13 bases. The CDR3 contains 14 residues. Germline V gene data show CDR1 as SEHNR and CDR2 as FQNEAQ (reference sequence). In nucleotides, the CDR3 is TGTGCCAGCAGCTCTGGTTGGAGCGCAGAGACCCAGTACTTC. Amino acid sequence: CASSSGWSAETQYF. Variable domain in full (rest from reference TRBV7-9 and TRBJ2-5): DTGVSQNPRHKITKRGQNVTFRCDPISEHNRLYWYRQTLGQGPEFLTYFQNEAQLEKSRLLSDRFSAERPKGSFSTLEIQRTEQGDSAMYLCASSSGWSAETQYFGPGTRLLVL.

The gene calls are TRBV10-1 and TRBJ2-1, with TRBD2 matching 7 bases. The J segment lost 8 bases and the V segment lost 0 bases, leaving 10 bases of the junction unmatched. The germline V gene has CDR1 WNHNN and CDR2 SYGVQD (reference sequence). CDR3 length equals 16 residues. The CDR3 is CASSESQLGGSDEQFF. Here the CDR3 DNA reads TGCGCCAGCAGTGAGTCTCAATTGGGAGGGAGCGATGAGCAGTTCTTC.

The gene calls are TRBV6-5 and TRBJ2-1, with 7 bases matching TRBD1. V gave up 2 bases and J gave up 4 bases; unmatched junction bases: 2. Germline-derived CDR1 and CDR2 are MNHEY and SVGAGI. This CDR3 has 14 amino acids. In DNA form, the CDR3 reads TGTGCCAGCAGTTACGGGGACAGATACAATGAGCAGTTCTTC. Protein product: CASSYGDRYNEQFF.

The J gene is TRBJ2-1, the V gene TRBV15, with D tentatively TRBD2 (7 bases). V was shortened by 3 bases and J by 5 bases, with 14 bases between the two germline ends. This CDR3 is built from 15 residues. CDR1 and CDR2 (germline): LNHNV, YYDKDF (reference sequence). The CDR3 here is CATSRGRGNNNEQFF. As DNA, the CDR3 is TGTGCCACCAGCAGGGGGAGGGGGAACAACAATGAGCAGTTCTTC.

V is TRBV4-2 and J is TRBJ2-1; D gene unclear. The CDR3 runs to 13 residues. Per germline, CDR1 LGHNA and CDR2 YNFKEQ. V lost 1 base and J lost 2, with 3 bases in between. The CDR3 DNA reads TGTGCCAGCAGCCAAGGTACCTACAATGAGCAGTTCTTC. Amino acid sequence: CASSQGTYNEQFF.

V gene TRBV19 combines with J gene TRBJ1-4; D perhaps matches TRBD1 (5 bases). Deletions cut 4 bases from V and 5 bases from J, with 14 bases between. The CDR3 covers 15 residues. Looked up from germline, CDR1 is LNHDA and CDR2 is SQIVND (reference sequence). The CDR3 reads CASSRDARPNEKLFF. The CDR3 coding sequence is TGTGCCAGTAGTAGGGACGCGCGTCCGAATGAAAAACTGTTTTTT.

DNA of the CDR3: TGTGCCAGCAGTATAGCGGGAGGAGGGTACGAGCAGTACTTC. Protein sequence: CASSIAGGGYEQYF. The chain links TRBV28 to TRBJ2-7; 10 bases are a match to TRBD2. Germline V gene sequence: CDR1 MDHEN, CDR2 SYDVKM. The junction had 5 bases not matched to a gene; V was cut back by 5 bases and J by 4 bases. The CDR3 contains 14 residues. Filled out from reference TRBV28 and TRBJ2-7, the complete variable domain reads DVKVTQSSRYLVKRTGEKVFLECVQDMDHENMFWYRQDPGLGLRLIYFSYDVKMKEKGDIPEGYSVSREKKERFSLILESASTNQTSMYLCASSIAGGGYEQYFGPGTRLTVT.

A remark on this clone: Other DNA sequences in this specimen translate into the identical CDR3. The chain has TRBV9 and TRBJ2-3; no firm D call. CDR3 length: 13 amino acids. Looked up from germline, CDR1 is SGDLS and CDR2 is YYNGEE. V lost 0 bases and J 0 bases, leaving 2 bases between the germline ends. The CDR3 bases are TGTGCCAGCAGCGTAGGAAGCACAGATACGCAGTATTTT. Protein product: CASSVGSTDTQYF.

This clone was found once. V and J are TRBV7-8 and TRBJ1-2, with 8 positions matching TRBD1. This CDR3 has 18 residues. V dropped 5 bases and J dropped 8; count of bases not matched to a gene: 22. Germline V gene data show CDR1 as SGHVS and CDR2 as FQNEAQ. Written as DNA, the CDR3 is TGTGCCAGCAGCACCGGGACAGGCCGAACCATCCCGGCGTGGGGCTACACCTTC. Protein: CASSTGTGRTIPAWGYTF.

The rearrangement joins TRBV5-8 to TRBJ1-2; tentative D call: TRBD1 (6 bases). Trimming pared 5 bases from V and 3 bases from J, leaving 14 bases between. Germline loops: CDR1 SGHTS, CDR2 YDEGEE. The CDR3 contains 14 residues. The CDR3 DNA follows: TGTGCCAGCAGATCTCCGGGACACCACTATGGCTACACCTTC. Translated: CASRSPGHHYGYTF.

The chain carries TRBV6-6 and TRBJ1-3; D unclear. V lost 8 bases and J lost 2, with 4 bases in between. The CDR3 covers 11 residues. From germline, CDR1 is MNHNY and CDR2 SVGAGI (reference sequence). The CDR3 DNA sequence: TGTGCCAGCGGCCCTGGAAACACCATATATTTT. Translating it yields CASGPGNTIYF.

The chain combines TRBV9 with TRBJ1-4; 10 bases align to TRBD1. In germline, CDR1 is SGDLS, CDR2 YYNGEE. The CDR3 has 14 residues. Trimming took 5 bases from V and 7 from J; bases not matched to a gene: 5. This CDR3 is CASSRDRGPEKLFF. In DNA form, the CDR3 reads TGTGCCAGCAGTCGGGACAGGGGTCCTGAAAAACTGTTTTTT.

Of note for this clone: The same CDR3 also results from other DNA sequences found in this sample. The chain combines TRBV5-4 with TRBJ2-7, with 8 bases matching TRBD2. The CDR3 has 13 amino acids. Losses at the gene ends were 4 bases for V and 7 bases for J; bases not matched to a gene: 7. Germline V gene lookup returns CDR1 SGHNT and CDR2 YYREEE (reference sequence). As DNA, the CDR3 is TGTGCCAGCAGCCCGGGACTAGTGGGGGAGCAGTACTTC. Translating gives CASSPGLVGEQYF.